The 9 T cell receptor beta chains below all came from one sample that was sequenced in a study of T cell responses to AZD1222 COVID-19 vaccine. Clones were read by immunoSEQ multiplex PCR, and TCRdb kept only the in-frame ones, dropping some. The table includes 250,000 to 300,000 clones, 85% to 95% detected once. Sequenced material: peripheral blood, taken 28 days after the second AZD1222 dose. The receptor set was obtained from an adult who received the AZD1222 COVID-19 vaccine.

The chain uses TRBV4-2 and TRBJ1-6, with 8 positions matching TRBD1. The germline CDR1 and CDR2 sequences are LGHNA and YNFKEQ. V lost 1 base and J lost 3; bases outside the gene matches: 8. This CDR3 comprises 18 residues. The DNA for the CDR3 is TGTGCCAGCAGCCAAGTAGGGGACAGGCGCTACTATAATTCACCCCTCCACTTT. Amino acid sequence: CASSQVGDRRYYNSPLHF.

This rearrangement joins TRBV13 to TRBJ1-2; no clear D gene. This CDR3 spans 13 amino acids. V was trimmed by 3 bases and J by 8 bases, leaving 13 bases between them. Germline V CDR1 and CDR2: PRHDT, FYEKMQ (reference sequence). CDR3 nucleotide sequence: TGTGCCAGCAGCTTCGGACGTTATTACGGCTACACCTTC. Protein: CASSFGRYYGYTF.

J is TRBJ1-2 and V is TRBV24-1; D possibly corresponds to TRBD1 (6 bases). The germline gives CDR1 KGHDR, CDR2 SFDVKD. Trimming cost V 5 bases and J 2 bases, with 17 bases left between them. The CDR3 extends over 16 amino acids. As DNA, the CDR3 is TGTGCCACCAGTGGTGGCAGGGGATTATCCAACTATGGCTACACCTTC. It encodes CATSGGRGLSNYGYTF.

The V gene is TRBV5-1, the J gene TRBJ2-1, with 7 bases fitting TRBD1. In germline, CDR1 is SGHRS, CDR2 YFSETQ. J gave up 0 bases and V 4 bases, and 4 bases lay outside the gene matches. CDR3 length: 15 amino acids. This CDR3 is CASSSRQGSYNEQFF. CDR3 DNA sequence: TGCGCCAGCAGCAGCAGACAGGGCTCCTACAATGAGCAGTTCTTC. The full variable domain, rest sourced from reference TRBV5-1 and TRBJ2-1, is KAGVTQTPRYLIKTRGQQVTLSCSPISGHRSVSWYQQTPGQGLQFLFEYFSETQRNKGNFPGRFSGRQFSNSRSEMNVSTLELGDSALYLCASSSRQGSYNEQFFGPGTRLTVL.

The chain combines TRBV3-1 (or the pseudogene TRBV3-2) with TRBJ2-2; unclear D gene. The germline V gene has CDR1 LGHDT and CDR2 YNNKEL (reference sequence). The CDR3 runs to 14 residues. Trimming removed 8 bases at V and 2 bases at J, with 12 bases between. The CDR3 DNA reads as TGTGCCAGCCTCGGTGAGCCTAACACCGGGGAGCTGTTTTTT. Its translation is CASLGEPNTGELFF.

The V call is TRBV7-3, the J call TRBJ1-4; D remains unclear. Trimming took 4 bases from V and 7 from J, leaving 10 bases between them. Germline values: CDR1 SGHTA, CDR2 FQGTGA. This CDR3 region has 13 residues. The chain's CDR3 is CASSSAAGEKLFF. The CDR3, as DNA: TGTGCCAGCAGCTCCGCGGCGGGTGAAAAACTGTTTTTT.

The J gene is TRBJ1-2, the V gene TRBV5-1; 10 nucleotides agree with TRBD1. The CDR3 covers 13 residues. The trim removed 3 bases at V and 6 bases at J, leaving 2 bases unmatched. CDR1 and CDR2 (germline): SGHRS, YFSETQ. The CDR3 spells CASSWDRGNGYTF. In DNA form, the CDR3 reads TGCGCCAGCAGCTGGGACAGGGGCAATGGCTACACCTTC.

CDR3 amino acids: CASSRDALQETQYF. The DNA of the CDR3 is TGTGCCAGCAGCCGTGATGCCCTCCAAGAGACCCAGTACTTC. This chain links TRBV7-9 with TRBJ2-5; D call uncertain. The V gene's germline CDR1 is SEHNR and CDR2 FQNEAQ (reference sequence). V shed 5 bases and J shed 1 base, with 11 bases lying between them. The length of the CDR3 is 14 residues.

CDR3 sequence reads: CASSLVAGASYNEQFF. For the CDR3, the DNA is TGCGCCAGCAGCTTGGTTGCGGGGGCCTCCTACAATGAGCAGTTCTTC. The chain carries TRBV5-1 and TRBJ2-1; maybe TRBD2 (7 bases). The CDR3 covers 16 residues. Germline V lookup: CDR1 SGHRS, CDR2 YFSETQ. Trimming left V 0 bases short and J 0 bases short, with 10 bases between.